The 18 T cell receptor beta chains below come from one sample, sequenced in a study of ipilimumab plus nivolumab after autologous stem cell transplantation. Sequencing used immunoSEQ multiplex PCR; TCRdb keeps in-frame clones, though not all of them. Of about 22,000 clones listed, just over 75% are singletons. The sequences come from PBMCs, collected in a trial of ipilimumab plus nivolumab as post-transplant consolidation. These receptors were obtained from a male donor with diffuse large B-cell lymphoma.

V gene TRBV4-2 combines with J gene TRBJ2-1; TRBD1 agrees at 8 bases. This CDR3 spans 16 amino acids. Looked up from germline, CDR1 is LGHNA and CDR2 is YNFKEQ. Germline trimming cut 1 base from V and 7 bases from J; bases unmatched to any gene: 9. The CDR3 nucleotides read TGTGCCAGCAGCCAAGTAGCGGACAGGGCCAAGAATGAGCAGTTCTTC. Amino acid sequence: CASSQVADRAKNEQFF.

A single count supports this clone. The chain links TRBV7-9 to TRBJ1-4, with 10 bases matching TRBD1. CDR1 is SEHNR, CDR2 FQNEAQ, per germline (reference sequence). The V segment lost 2 bases and the J segment 0 bases; nucleotides outside the gene matches: 3. The CDR3 sequence is 17 residues long. For the CDR3, the DNA is TGTGCCAGCAGCTTAAAAGGACAGGGGGCAACTAATGAAAAACTGTTTTTT. It encodes CASSLKGQGATNEKLFF. Looking up the rest from reference TRBV7-9 and TRBJ1-4 gives the full variable domain: DTGVSQNPRHKITKRGQNVTFRCDPISEHNRLYWYRQTLGQGPEFLTYFQNEAQLEKSRLLSDRFSAERPKGSFSTLEIQRTEQGDSAMYLCASSLKGQGATNEKLFFGSGTQLSVL.

This chain connects TRBV5-1 to TRBJ2-3, with TRBD2 matching 9 bases. The CDR3 extends over 16 amino acids. Germline trimming cut 0 bases from V and 5 bases from J; bases unmatched to any gene: 7. Per germline, CDR1 SGHRS and CDR2 YFSETQ. The CDR3 here is CASSLGVSGSRDTQYF. The CDR3 DNA reads as TGCGCCAGCAGCTTGGGCGTTAGCGGGAGCCGAGATACGCAGTATTTT.

V gene TRBV6-5 combines with J gene TRBJ1-4, with 7 bases lining up with TRBD1. J lost 6 bases, V lost 2 bases, and 9 bases had no gene match. This CDR3 has 16 amino acids. Germline V gene data show CDR1 as MNHEY and CDR2 as SVGAGI. The CDR3 coding sequence is TGTGCCAGCAGTTACGAGTGGCAGGGGGTGGATGAAAAACTGTTTTTT. Translated: CASSYEWQGVDEKLFF.

The chain uses TRBV5-1 and TRBJ1-4; 7 positions match TRBD1. CDR3 length: 15 amino acids. Trimming took 4 bases from V and 2 from J; bases not matched to a gene: 5. CDR1 is SGHRS and CDR2 is YFSETQ in the germline V gene. CDR3 protein: CASSRTGGTNEKLFF. CDR3 coding DNA: TGCGCCAGCAGCCGGACAGGTGGCACTAATGAAAAACTGTTTTTT.

This chain links TRBV30 with TRBJ2-6; D call uncertain. V was pared by 7 bases and J by 0 bases, with 7 bases between. The CDR3 totals 13 residues. CDR1 and CDR2 from the germline V gene are GTSNPN and SVGIG (reference sequence). The CDR3 DNA reads TGTGCCTCCAGGAACTCTGGGGCCAACGTCCTGACTTTC. Translation: CASRNSGANVLTF. Full variable domain (outside the CDR3, taken from reference TRBV30 and TRBJ2-6): SQTIHQWPATLVQPVGSPLSLECTVEGTSNPNLYWYRQAAGRGLQLLFYSVGIGQISSEVPQNLSASRPQDRQFILSSKKLLLSDSGFYLCASRNSGANVLTFGAGSRLTVL.

This clone occurred a few times. CDR3 residues: CATSQGGGDTEAFF. The DNA of the CDR3 is TGTGCCACCAGCCAGGGAGGGGGAGACACTGAAGCTTTCTTT. J is TRBJ1-1 and V is TRBV15, with D tentatively TRBD1 (6 bases). Germline CDR1 reads LNHNV; CDR2 reads YYDKDF (reference sequence). The CDR3 is 14 amino acids. Trimming took 5 bases from V and 3 from J, leaving 13 bases between them.

The CDR3 nucleotides read TGTGCCAGCAGCTTAACTTTCCTGGGGGCCGGCGGGGAGCTGTTTTTT. The encoded protein is CASSLTFLGAGGELFF. V and J are TRBV7-3 and TRBJ2-2, with a weak D call TRBD1 (6 bases). The CDR3 length is 16 residues. Trimming left V 0 bases short and J 7 bases short, with 15 bases between. Germline loops: CDR1 SGHTA, CDR2 FQGTGA.

This clone was observed a handful of times. The V gene is TRBV7-9, the J gene TRBJ2-7; 9 nucleotides agree with TRBD1. V shed 6 bases, J shed 6 bases, and the junction held 9 bases outside the gene matches. The germline gives CDR1 SEHNR, CDR2 FQNEAQ (reference sequence). CDR3 length equals 14 residues. CDR3 amino acids: CASSTDRGSGEQYF. The CDR3 coding sequence is TGTGCCAGCAGTACGGACAGGGGTTCGGGCGAGCAGTACTTC.

The chain links TRBV27 to TRBJ2-2, with no clear D. CDR1 is MNHEY, CDR2 SMNVEV, per germline (reference sequence). The ends were cut back, 2 bases at V and 0 bases at J, with 7 bases in the middle. This CDR3 has 15 residues. The chain's CDR3 is CASSLRAANTGELFF. The CDR3 region has the DNA TGTGCCAGCAGTTTAAGGGCCGCGAACACCGGGGAGCTGTTTTTT.

The rearrangement uses TRBV10-3 and TRBJ2-7, with 7 bases that match TRBD1. CDR1 is ENHRY and CDR2 is SYGVKD in the germline V gene. This CDR3 has 14 residues. Trimming cost V 2 bases and J 1 base; bases outside gene matches: 2. This CDR3 is CAISERDSSYEQYF. The CDR3 region has the DNA TGTGCCATCAGTGAGAGGGACAGTTCCTACGAGCAGTACTTC.

The V and J genes are TRBV7-8 and TRBJ1-4; D unresolved. V shed 1 base and J shed 14 bases, with 11 bases lying between them. The CDR3 spans 12 residues. The germline gives CDR1 SGHVS, CDR2 FQNEAQ. As DNA, the CDR3 is TGTGCCAGCAGCTTAGACGACCGAAGGCTGTTTTTT. The encoded protein is CASSLDDRRLFF. The whole variable domain, filled in from reference TRBV7-8 and TRBJ1-4, reads GAGVSQSPRYKVAKRGQDVALRCDPISGHVSLFWYQQALGQGPEFLTYFQNEAQLDKSGLPSDRFFAERPEGSVSTLKIQRTQQEDSAVYLCASSLDDRRLFFGSGTQLSVL.

The J gene is TRBJ2-7, the V gene TRBV28; D not resolved. CDR1 MDHEN and CDR2 SYDVKM come from the germline V gene. The V and J ends lost 6 bases and 0 bases respectively, with 12 bases between them. This CDR3 has 14 residues. The CDR3 coding sequence is TGTGCCAGCAGCTCGGTGCCGAGCTCCTACGAGCAGTACTTC. The encoded protein is CASSSVPSSYEQYF.

V gene TRBV19 combines with J gene TRBJ2-1; the match to TRBD1 covers 8 bases. V shed 5 bases, J shed 7 bases, and the junction held 16 bases outside the gene matches. The germline V gene has CDR1 LNHDA and CDR2 SQIVND (reference sequence). The CDR3 is 17 amino acids. CDR3 DNA: TGTGCCAGTAGTCTCCCCCTGGGGCAGGGGGCGCGGAATGAGCAGTTCTTC. Amino acid sequence: CASSLPLGQGARNEQFF.

This clone appeared a few times. The chain employs TRBV21-1 and TRBJ2-5. TRBV21-1 represents a pseudogene. CDR3 length: 18 amino acids. CDR3 amino acids: CASFCAGLGGRDQETQYF. In nucleotides, the CDR3 is TGTGCCAGCTTTTGTGCGGGGCTCGGGGGCCGTGACCAAGAGACCCAGTACTTC.

The J gene is TRBJ1-1, the V gene TRBV5-6; D is unresolved. This CDR3 contains 13 residues. Germline V gene lookup returns CDR1 SGHDT and CDR2 YYEEEE. V was pared by 4 bases and J by 2 bases, with 9 bases between. The CDR3 loop reads CASSPPGNTEAFF. The CDR3 DNA follows: TGTGCCAGCAGCCCCCCGGGCAACACTGAAGCTTTCTTT.

This chain joins TRBV9 and TRBJ1-4; 8 bases line up with TRBD1. CDR1 is SGDLS and CDR2 is YYNGEE in the germline V gene. This CDR3 has 18 amino acids. V shed 3 bases and J 5 bases; nucleotides not matched to a gene: 15. CDR3 bases: TGTGCCAGCAGCGCCGGGACAGGCACCGAGGGGACCAATGAAAAACTGTTTTTT. Protein: CASSAGTGTEGTNEKLFF.

This chain connects TRBV7-3 to TRBJ2-5; the D gene could be TRBD1 or TRBD2 (5 bases each). CDR3 length: 13 amino acids. V lost 2 bases, J lost 5 bases, and 9 bases lay in between. From germline, CDR1 is SGHTA and CDR2 FQGTGA. The CDR3 loop is CASSLSREETQYF. CDR3 in DNA: TGTGCCAGCAGCTTATCCAGGGAGGAGACCCAGTACTTC.